The 27 T cell receptor beta chains listed next were all sequenced from one sample in a study of Graves' ophthalmopathy and Graves' hyperthyroidism. The authors amplified TCR beta CDR3 regions, and they did so from RNA transcripts for repertoire sequencing. After a first-round RT-PCR with HTBI primers, a second-round multiplex PCR was run. TCRdb called the multiplex PCR reads again in MiXCR, with one record for every CDR3 protein. Of 350,000 to 400,000 distinct CDR3 sequences listed, around 16% were seen once; the top ten hold 1.6%. Sequences were obtained from peripheral blood. These receptor sequences come from a woman aged 18 to 35 with Graves' ophthalmopathy.

This chain links TRBV30 with TRBJ1-2; no reliable D call. In germline, CDR1 is GTSNPN, CDR2 SVGIG (reference sequence). The CDR3 sequence is 13 residues long. With 4 bases removed from V and 4 bases from J, the gap between germline ends came to 13 bases. The CDR3: CAWIPLAGYGYTF. The CDR3 DNA reads TGTGCCTGGATTCCTTTGGCCGGCTATGGCTACACCTTC. The full variable domain, rest sourced from reference TRBV30 and TRBJ1-2, is SQTIHQWPATLVQPVGSPLSLECTVEGTSNPNLYWYRQAAGRGLQLLFYSVGIGQISSEVPQNLSASRPQDRQFILSSKKLLLSDSGFYLCAWIPLAGYGYTFGSGTRLTVV.

There are a few counts of this clonotype. The chain combines TRBV18 with TRBJ2-5, with D perhaps TRBD1 (6 bases). CDR3 length: 14 amino acids. Germline V gene sequence: CDR1 KGHSH, CDR2 LQKENI. V was shortened by 2 bases and J by 2 bases, with 9 bases between the two germline ends. CDR3: CASSPRQEQETQYF. The CDR3 bases are TGTGCCAGCTCACCAAGACAGGAGCAAGAGACCCAGTACTTC.

The chain is built from TRBV6-8 and TRBJ2-7; 11 bases are shared with TRBD2. Germline CDR1 is MNHGY and CDR2 is SAAAGT. The V gene end was trimmed by 7 bases and the J gene end by 0 bases; junction bases not matched to a gene: 5. The CDR3 sequence is 15 residues long. This CDR3 reads CASTLTSGSSYEQYF. The DNA for the CDR3 is TGTGCCAGCACCCTAACTAGCGGGAGCTCCTACGAGCAGTACTTC.

This clonotype was seen at least ten times. The chain uses TRBV12-3 or TRBV12-4 and TRBJ1-3; 7 bases map to TRBD1. The CDR3 spans 15 residues. V lost 5 bases, J lost 2 bases, and 6 bases stayed unmatched. The chain's CDR3 is CASSRRGTAGNTIYF. The CDR3 coding sequence is TGTGCCAGCAGTCGGCGGGGGACAGCTGGAAACACCATATATTTT.

This clonotype appeared many times. This sequence joins TRBV25-1 and TRBJ2-2; tentative D call: TRBD1 (6 bases). This CDR3 has 13 residues. Trimming removed 8 bases at V and 6 bases at J, with 13 bases between. Per the germline V gene, CDR1 is MGHDK and CDR2 is SYGVNS. CDR3 sequence: CASSHRVPGELFF. CDR3 nucleotide sequence: TGTGCCAGCTCACACAGGGTCCCCGGGGAGCTGTTTTTT.

This clonotype was seen at least ten times. The chain employs TRBV27 and TRBJ2-2, with 7 nucleotides matching TRBD2. V trimming: 3 bases; J trimming: 3 bases; junction bases outside the gene matches: 13. The CDR3 spans 18 residues. CDR1 and CDR2 from the germline V gene are MNHEY and SMNVEV (reference sequence). The CDR3 coding sequence is TGTGCCAGCAGTTTTGGGGGTACTGGGGGAGGGTACACCGGGGAGCTGTTTTTT. This encodes CASSFGGTGGGYTGELFF.

The chain recombines TRBV5-1 with TRBJ2-2, with D unclear. The V end lost 4 bases, the J end lost 5 bases, and 9 bases lay between the germline ends. The CDR3 sequence is 13 residues long. The V gene's germline CDR1 is SGHRS and CDR2 YFSETQ. CDR3 in DNA: TGCGCCAGCAGCCGGACCGAGACCGGGGAGCTGTTTTTT. Translation gives CASSRTETGELFF.

This clonotype was detected ten times or more. This chain uses TRBV2 with TRBJ2-5; D possibly corresponds to TRBD2 (5 bases). Germline V gene lookup returns CDR1 SNHLY and CDR2 FYNNEI. This CDR3 comprises 15 residues. V was pared by 2 bases and J by 2 bases, with 12 bases between. For the CDR3, the DNA is TGTGCCAGCAGTGAATCTCCGAGGGCGCAAGAGACCCAGTACTTC. This translates into CASSESPRAQETQYF.

This clonotype was recorded at least ten times. The chain is built from TRBV6-2 or TRBV6-3 and TRBJ2-7; D gene uncertain. CDR3 length equals 13 residues. Germline V gives CDR1 MNHEY, CDR2 SVGEGT. V lost 6 bases and J lost 4, with 13 bases in between. DNA of the CDR3: TGTGCCAGCAGCCACCAGTCTTCGTACGAGCAGTACTTC. Translated, it gives CASSHQSSYEQYF.

This clonotype was counted many times. This chain uses TRBV29-1 with TRBJ2-5; TRBD1 matches 8 bases. The J segment lost 5 bases and the V segment lost 4 bases, leaving 6 bases of the junction unmatched. Germline CDR1 and CDR2: SQVTM and ANQGSEA. CDR3 length: 13 residues. In DNA, the CDR3 is TGCAGCGTTGCTCCAGGGGGCGGGGAGACCCAGTACTTC. Translation gives CSVAPGGGETQYF. The full variable domain, in which reference TRBV29-1 and TRBJ2-5 provide the parts outside the CDR3, is SAVISQKPSRDICQRGTSLTIQCQVDSQVTMMFWYRQQPGQSLTLIATANQGSEATYESGFVIDKFPISRPNLTFSTLTVSNMSPEDSSIYLCSVAPGGGETQYFGPGTRLLVL.

The chain employs TRBV15 and TRBJ2-5; 10 bases agree with TRBD2. This CDR3 spans 16 amino acids. From germline, CDR1 is LNHNV and CDR2 YYDKDF (reference sequence). Trimming cost V 5 bases and J 5 bases; bases outside gene matches: 11. This chain's CDR3 is CATSRGLAAQTETQYF. CDR3 DNA: TGTGCCACCAGCCGCGGACTAGCGGCCCAAACGGAGACCCAGTACTTC.

Concerning this clonotype: Since no conserved phenylalanine or tryptophan closes the CDR3, a read error is the likely cause. J is TRBJ2-4 and V is TRBV5-1; 7 nucleotides match TRBD1. From germline, CDR1 is SGHRS and CDR2 YFSETQ. The V segment lost 0 bases and the J segment 2 bases; nucleotides outside the gene matches: 5. CDR3 length: 16 amino acids. The CDR3 DNA is TGCGCCAGCAGCTTGGGACAGGGAATAACCAAAAACATTCAGTACCTC. It encodes CASSLGQGITKNIQYL.

About this clonotype itself: A much more abundant neighbour one base away suggests this may be a read error. Lacking the conserved final phenylalanine or tryptophan, this CDR3 likely reflects a read error. V and J are TRBV30 and TRBJ1-6; 8 bases map to TRBD1. The CDR3 consists of 13 residues. V shed 3 bases, J shed 5 bases, and the junction held 0 bases outside the gene matches. CDR1 and CDR2 from the germline V gene are GTSNPN and SVGIG (reference sequence). The CDR3 nucleotides read TGTGCCTGGAGGGGACAGGATAATTCACCCCTCCACCTT. Amino acid sequence: CAWRGQDNSPLHL.

The sample holds many counts of this clonotype. This chain uses TRBV19 with TRBJ2-7; D may be TRBD2 (6 bases). CDR1 and CDR2 from the germline V gene are LNHDA and SQIVND (reference sequence). V was clipped by 0 bases and J by 7 bases, with 13 bases between them. The CDR3 contains 14 residues. The DNA of the CDR3 is TGTGCCAGTAGTATAGAAGGACTATCGGGTGAGCAGTACTTC. Amino acids: CASSIEGLSGEQYF.

This clonotype came up many times. The chain uses TRBV30 and TRBJ2-5, with 7 bases matching TRBD1. Germline loops: CDR1 GTSNPN, CDR2 SVGIG (reference sequence). The CDR3 is 13 residues long. The trim removed 0 bases at V and 7 bases at J, leaving 5 bases unmatched. The CDR3 sequence: CAWSVGGRGTQYF. The CDR3 DNA reads TGTGCCTGGAGTGTAGGGGGCCGAGGGACCCAGTACTTC.

This clonotype was seen ten or more times. The rearrangement joins TRBV6-4 to TRBJ2-5, with D perhaps being TRBD1 or TRBD2 (5 bases each). V was shortened by 6 bases and J by 7 bases, with 15 bases between the two germline ends. Germline CDR1 MRHNA, CDR2 SNTAGT. The CDR3 spans 13 residues. CDR3 sequence reads: CASRTGRGGTQYF. The CDR3 region has the DNA TGTGCCAGCAGGACGGGCCGTGGGGGGACCCAGTACTTC.

This clonotype was observed many times. CDR3 in amino acids: CASSSGQAGNQPQHF. The CDR3 region has the DNA TGTGCCAGCAGTTCAGGACAGGCGGGCAATCAGCCCCAGCATTTT. The chain combines TRBV27 with TRBJ1-5, with 7 bases matching TRBD1. The germline gives CDR1 MNHEY, CDR2 SMNVEV (reference sequence). J was trimmed by 2 bases and V by 4 bases; bases with no gene match: 5. The CDR3 has 15 residues.

This clonotype was observed many times. The chain couples TRBV5-1 to TRBJ2-7; the D is unclear. With 1 base removed from V and 2 bases from J, the gap between germline ends came to 7 bases. The CDR3 is 13 amino acids. The germline CDR1 and CDR2 sequences are SGHRS and YFSETQ. The CDR3, as DNA: TGCGCCAGCAGCTTGTCGGACCCCTACGAGCAGTACTTC. Its protein is CASSLSDPYEQYF.

This clonotype was counted many times. The gene calls are TRBV28 and TRBJ2-5, with 7 positions matching TRBD2. Germline V CDR1 and CDR2: MDHEN, SYDVKM. CDR3 length: 16 amino acids. V lost 1 base, J lost 2 bases, and 7 bases stayed unmatched. The CDR3 region is CASSLLGLAEQETQYF. The CDR3 coding sequence is TGTGCCAGCAGTTTATTGGGGCTAGCGGAACAAGAGACCCAGTACTTC. Based on the CDR3 plus reference TRBV28 and TRBJ2-5, the full variable domain is DVKVTQSSRYLVKRTGEKVFLECVQDMDHENMFWYRQDPGLGLRLIYFSYDVKMKEKGDIPEGYSVSREKKERFSLILESASTNQTSMYLCASSLLGLAEQETQYFGPGTRLLVL.

This clonotype showed up many times. The junction departs from germline at one end; a sequencing error may be responsible. The V gene is TRBV19, the J gene TRBJ2-5, with 7 bases aligning to TRBD1. CDR1 is LNHDA, CDR2 SQIVND, per germline (reference sequence). This CDR3 has 13 residues. The CDR3 spells CASSIGGLKTQYF. CDR3 nucleotide sequence: TGTGCCAGTAGCATAGGGGGCTTGAAGACCCAGTACTTC.

The V call is TRBV20-1, the J call TRBJ2-7; 7 bases map to TRBD2. Germline V gives CDR1 DFQATT, CDR2 SNEGSKA (reference sequence). V lost 3 bases to trimming and J lost 5 bases; unmatched junction nucleotides: 7. The length of the CDR3 is 13 residues. In nucleotides, the CDR3 is TGCAGTGCTAGTGACGGACTAGGGCACGAGCAGTACTTC. Amino acids: CSASDGLGHEQYF.

This clonotype was seen repeatedly, ten times or more. A much larger clone differs from this one at a single base, so this may be a read error. The rearrangement uses TRBV15 and TRBJ2-7; 7 bases map to TRBD1. This CDR3 is 15 amino acids long. Germline V gene sequence: CDR1 LNHNV, CDR2 YYDKDF (reference sequence). CDR3 sequence reads: CATGSPRDRAYEQYF. The CDR3 nucleotides are TGTGCCACCGGCAGCCCCCGTGACAGGGCCTACGAGCAGTACTTC.

This clonotype has ten or more counts. The chain recombines TRBV7-2 with TRBJ2-7; 10 bases match TRBD2. There are 15 residues in the CDR3. Germline V CDR1 and CDR2: SGHTA, FQGNSA. Trimming took 5 bases from V and 2 from J; bases not matched to a gene: 6. The CDR3 DNA reads TGTGCCAGCAGCCGGGGACTAGCGATCGCCTACGAGCAGTACTTC. Translating it yields CASSRGLAIAYEQYF.

This clonotype was found many times. V usage is TRBV10-1 and J usage is TRBJ2-2; maybe TRBD1 (6 bases). The CDR3 totals 13 residues. Germline values: CDR1 WNHNN, CDR2 SYGVQD (reference sequence). V lost 10 bases, J lost 4 bases, and 13 bases lay in between. DNA of the CDR3: TGCGCCACACAGGGAAAGGTCACCGGGGAGCTGTTTTTT. The encoded protein is CATQGKVTGELFF.

The table lists this clonotype with a few counts. This sequence joins TRBV10-1 and TRBJ2-5; D is undetermined. V lost 2 bases and J lost 5, with 21 bases in between. CDR1 and CDR2 from the germline V gene are WNHNN and SYGVQD (reference sequence). The CDR3 spans 17 residues. In DNA form, the CDR3 reads TGCGCCAGCAGTGAGGGGAAGGGCCAGCATCCGGAGGAGACCCAGTACTTC. Its translation is CASSEGKGQHPEETQYF.

This clonotype showed up many times. V usage is TRBV29-1 and J usage is TRBJ2-2, with 7 bases identical to TRBD2. The germline CDR1 and CDR2 sequences are SQVTM and ANQGSEA. The CDR3 loop spans 15 amino acids. After removal of 7 bases from V and 5 bases from J, the junction contained 13 bases not matched to a gene. In DNA form, the CDR3 reads TGCAGCGCTGCCCTTTCGGGGGGATTTACCGGGGAGCTGTTTTTT. It specifies CSAALSGGFTGELFF.

CDR3 coding DNA: TGCAGCGTTCACAGCGACTATGGCTACACCTTC. Amino acids: CSVHSDYGYTF. The rearrangement joins TRBV29-1 to TRBJ1-2; D is uncertain. This CDR3 comprises 11 residues. Trimming pared 5 bases from V and 3 bases from J, leaving 7 bases between. Germline V gene lookup returns CDR1 SQVTM and CDR2 ANQGSEA.